This entry lists 15 T cell receptor beta chains sequenced from one sample in a study of Ad26.COV2.S vaccination and SARS-CoV-2 variants. Profiled with immunoSEQ multiplex PCR; TCRdb holds only in-frame clones, not every one. The sample holds around 300,000 clones, less than 90% seen once. The sample's treatment: some 19 received Ad26.COV2.S at low or high dose, single or two shots; about five received placebo; per-sample allocation not given. Collection of the samples took place on day 63 after the first injection of vaccine or placebo. The sample consisted of peripheral blood, taken in a trial of Ad26.COV2.S vaccine versus placebo. These receptors originate from a person between 18 and 59 years old who received the Ad26.COV2.S COVID-19 vaccine or a placebo.

This rearrangement joins TRBV6-2 or TRBV6-3 to TRBJ2-7, with TRBD2 matching 10 bases. The CDR3 covers 16 residues. V was clipped by 0 bases and J by 6 bases; unmatched bases: 8. CDR1 and CDR2 (germline): MNHEY, SVGEGT. The CDR3 sequence: CASSYSGLAGDGEQYF. Here the CDR3 DNA reads TGTGCCAGCAGTTACTCGGGCCTAGCGGGAGATGGCGAGCAGTACTTC.

The rearrangement joins TRBV9 to TRBJ2-7; 9 bases agree with TRBD2. V was clipped by 5 bases and J by 3 bases; unmatched bases: 12. The CDR3 consists of 16 residues. Germline loops: CDR1 SGDLS, CDR2 YYNGEE. The CDR3 region has the DNA TGTGCCAGCAGGGACAAAATAGCGGGGGTTAGCTACGAGCAGTACTTC. This sequence encodes CASRDKIAGVSYEQYF.

This clone was found once. The rearrangement uses TRBV3-1 (or the pseudogene TRBV3-2) and TRBJ2-2; D possibly corresponds to TRBD2 (6 bases). Trimming left V 4 bases short and J 5 bases short, with 8 bases between. The CDR3 covers 13 residues. CDR1 and CDR2 (germline): LGHDT, YNNKEL (reference sequence). The CDR3 DNA reads TGTGCCAGCAGCCTTAGCGGAACCGGGGAGCTGTTTTTT. Protein product: CASSLSGTGELFF.

The chain couples TRBV6-5 to TRBJ2-5; D is unclear. Germline V CDR1 and CDR2: MNHEY, SVGAGI. Trimming shortened V by 2 bases and J by 3 bases, and 10 bases separated the two germline ends. The CDR3 sequence is 14 residues long. In DNA form, the CDR3 reads TGTGCCAGCAGTTACGGGCAGATAGAAGAGACCCAGTACTTC. Translation: CASSYGQIEETQYF.

The gene calls are TRBV7-6 and TRBJ1-5; unclear D gene. This CDR3 is built from 16 residues. Per the germline V gene, CDR1 is SGHVS and CDR2 is FNYEAQ. Deletions cut 1 base from V and 2 bases from J, with 12 bases between. The CDR3 loop is CASSLGTAGGNQPQHF. CDR3 sequence (DNA): TGTGCCAGCAGCTTAGGTACAGCCGGTGGCAATCAGCCCCAGCATTTT.

The genes are TRBV7-3 and TRBJ1-3; no clear D. The CDR3 covers 15 residues. CDR1 and CDR2 (germline): SGHTA, FQGTGA. Trimming left V 0 bases short and J 4 bases short, with 10 bases between. For the CDR3, the DNA is TGTGCCAGCAGCTTAACTGGTCCACCGGGAAACACCATATATTTT. It is translated as CASSLTGPPGNTIYF.

About this clone itself: A junction end diverges from the germline sequence, so it may reflect a read error. The rearrangement joins TRBV3-1 (or the pseudogene TRBV3-2) to TRBJ2-7, with a weak D call TRBD1 (6 bases). Looked up from germline, CDR1 is LGHDT and CDR2 is YNNKEL (reference sequence). The CDR3 covers 15 residues. Written as DNA, the CDR3 is TGTGCCAGCAGCCAATCCCAGGGGTCCCTCTACAAGCAGTACTTC. It specifies CASSQSQGSLYKQYF.

The V and J genes are TRBV4-1 and TRBJ1-4; no definite D call. V lost 0 bases and J 7 bases, leaving 12 bases between the germline ends. This CDR3 has 15 amino acids. The V gene's germline CDR1 is MGHRA and CDR2 YSYEKL. CDR3 DNA sequence: TGCGCCAGCAGCCAAGACTCGACATGGGGTGAAAAACTGTTTTTT. This translates into CASSQDSTWGEKLFF.

This chain connects TRBV5-1 to TRBJ2-5; TRBD1 is a possible D gene (6 bases). The CDR3 has 16 amino acids. The ends were cut back, 3 bases at V and 1 base at J, with 16 bases in the middle. The germline V gene encodes CDR1 SGHRS and CDR2 YFSETQ. CDR3 in DNA: TGCGCCAGCAGCTCAGTCCCGACAGGAACCCAAGAGACCCAGTACTTC. Its translation: CASSSVPTGTQETQYF.

The J gene is TRBJ2-5, the V gene TRBV29-1, with 12 bases aligning to TRBD2. The CDR3 has 18 amino acids. CDR1 is SQVTM and CDR2 is ANQGSEA in the germline V gene. Trimming took 7 bases from V and 5 from J; bases not matched to a gene: 20. CDR3: CSALKIVGLAGRRETQYF. DNA of the CDR3: TGCAGCGCCTTGAAGATCGTTGGACTAGCGGGGCGACGGGAGACCCAGTACTTC.

V is TRBV7-3 and J is TRBJ2-1; D is unresolved. The V gene's germline CDR1 is SGHTA and CDR2 FQGTGA. The ends were cut back, 4 bases at V and 8 bases at J, with 12 bases in the middle. This CDR3 is 13 amino acids long. Here the CDR3 DNA reads TGTGCCAGCAGCTCCGGGTTTAGGGATGAGCAGTTCTTC. Translation gives CASSSGFRDEQFF.

V gene TRBV19 combines with J gene TRBJ1-2, with D uncertain. Germline V lookup: CDR1 LNHDA, CDR2 SQIVND (reference sequence). Between the trimmed V and J ends, which lost 0 bases and 7 bases, there was a span of 12 bases. The CDR3 has 14 residues. The chain's CDR3 is CASSIDTTSLGYTF. In DNA form, the CDR3 reads TGTGCCAGTAGTATAGATACGACGTCCCTTGGCTACACCTTC.

This clone was recorded a few times. The chain couples TRBV30 to TRBJ2-4; perhaps TRBD1 as D (6 bases). The CDR3 contains 15 residues. Germline V gives CDR1 GTSNPN, CDR2 SVGIG (reference sequence). Trimming pared 2 bases from V and 2 bases from J, leaving 13 bases between. The CDR3, as DNA: TGTGCCTGGAGTCGGGGTCGGGACACCAAAAACATTCAGTACTTC. Translation: CAWSRGRDTKNIQYF.

This clone was observed a handful of times. The chain joins TRBV5-4 to TRBJ2-7; 9 bases are a match to TRBD1. The germline CDR1 and CDR2 sequences are SGHNT and YYREEE (reference sequence). The V and J ends lost 1 base and 4 bases, in that order; junction bases with no gene match: 3. The CDR3 is 14 residues long. The CDR3 region is CASSLTGTGYEQYF. CDR3 coding DNA: TGTGCCAGCAGCTTGACCGGGACAGGGTACGAGCAGTACTTC.

V usage is TRBV28 and J usage is TRBJ1-4; D is undetermined. V lost 6 bases, J lost 0 bases, and 5 bases lay in between. The CDR3 is 13 amino acids. Germline CDR1 is MDHEN and CDR2 is SYDVKM. In nucleotides, the CDR3 is TGTGCCAGCAGGGGAGCAACTAATGAAAAACTGTTTTTT. Translation gives CASRGATNEKLFF.